This T cell receptor (beta chain) was profiled in a study of blood T cells in healthy people across ages. A J-beta primer mix and a sample-barcoded 5' primer were used in a second PCR of roughly 7 to 12 cycles. Each CDR3 protein gets one entry after TCRdb re-called the 5' RACE reads with MiXCR. The sample lists 1 million or so distinct CDR3 sequences, approximately 25% occurring once. J was trimmed by 0 bases and V by 2 bases; bases with no gene match: 4. The CDR3 has 15 amino acids. Germline-derived CDR1 and CDR2 are SEHNR and FQNEAQ (reference sequence). In this sample, this clonotype turned up a few times. Separately, the same data were catalogued under a study of T cells of mothers and their children.

What was sequenced was blood. This chain joins TRBV7-9 and TRBJ2-7; 7 bases match TRBD2. This clonotype originated in a girl aged 2-10 years in good health. DNA for the CDR3: TGTGCCAGCAGCTTACCCCTAGCGGACTCCTACGAGCAGTACTTC. Its protein is CASSLPLADSYEQYF.